The source of this T cell receptor beta chain is a study of early T cells in non-severe SARS-CoV-2 infection. In its sample, this clonotype was seen many times. Its target is unknown. In the library, individual cDNA molecules carried attached unique molecular identifiers. MiXCR, applied by TCRdb to the 5' RACE reads, yields one record per CDR3 protein. The table includes tens of thousands of distinct CDR3 sequences, over 15% detected once. The study, taken as a whole, reports: There was a bias toward anti-spike CD8 responses in VDJdb matching, which missed private and CD4 specificities.

The source material was whole blood, sampled at baseline. This clonotype was obtained from an adult who was a healthcare worker with PCR-confirmed SARS-CoV-2 infection or an uninfected control (not recorded which).

The CDR3 reads CASSLALGKDTQYF. DNA of the CDR3: TGTGCCAGCAGCTTAGCGCTAGGGAAGGATACGCAGTATTTT. The V call is TRBV7-8, the J call TRBJ2-3; no reliable D call. Germline V CDR1 and CDR2: SGHVS, FQNEAQ. The CDR3 is 14 residues long. The germline V and J ends were trimmed by 0 bases and 6 bases, with 10 bases remaining between them.